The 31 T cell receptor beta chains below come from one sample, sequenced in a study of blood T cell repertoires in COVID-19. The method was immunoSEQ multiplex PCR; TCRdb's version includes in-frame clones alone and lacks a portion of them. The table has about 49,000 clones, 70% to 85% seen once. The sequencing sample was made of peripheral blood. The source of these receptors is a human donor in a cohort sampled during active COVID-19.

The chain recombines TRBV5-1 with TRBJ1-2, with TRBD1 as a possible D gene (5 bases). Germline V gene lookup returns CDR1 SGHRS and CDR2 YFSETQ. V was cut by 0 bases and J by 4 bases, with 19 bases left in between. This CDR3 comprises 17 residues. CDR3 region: CASSLGGLRGRSYGYTF. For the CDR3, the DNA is TGCGCCAGCAGCTTGGGGGGATTAAGGGGTCGATCCTATGGCTACACCTTC.

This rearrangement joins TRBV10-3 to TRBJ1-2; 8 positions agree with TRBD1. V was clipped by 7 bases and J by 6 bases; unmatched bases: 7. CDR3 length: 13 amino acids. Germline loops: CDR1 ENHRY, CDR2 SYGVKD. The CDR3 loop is CAITETGDHGYTF. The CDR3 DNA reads TGTGCCATCACGGAGACAGGGGACCATGGCTACACCTTC.

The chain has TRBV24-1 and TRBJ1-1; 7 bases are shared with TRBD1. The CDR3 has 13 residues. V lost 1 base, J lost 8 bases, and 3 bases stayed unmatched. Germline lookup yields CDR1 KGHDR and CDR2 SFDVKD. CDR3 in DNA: TGTGCCACCAGTGATTTCCTGACAGGGGAAGCTTTCTTT. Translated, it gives CATSDFLTGEAFF.

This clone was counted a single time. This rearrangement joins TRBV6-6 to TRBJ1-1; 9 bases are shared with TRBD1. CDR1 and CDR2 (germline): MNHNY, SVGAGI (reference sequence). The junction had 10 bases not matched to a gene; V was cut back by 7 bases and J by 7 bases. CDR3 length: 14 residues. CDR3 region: CASTLDRGSFEAFF. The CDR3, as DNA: TGTGCCAGCACCTTGGACAGGGGCTCCTTTGAAGCTTTCTTT.

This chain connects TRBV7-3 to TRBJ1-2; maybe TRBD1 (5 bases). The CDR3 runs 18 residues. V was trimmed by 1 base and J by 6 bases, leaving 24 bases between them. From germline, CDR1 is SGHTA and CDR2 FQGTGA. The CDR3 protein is CASSLNPTGIGPGDGYTF. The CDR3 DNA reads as TGTGCCAGCAGCTTAAACCCTACAGGAATTGGTCCGGGCGATGGCTACACCTTC. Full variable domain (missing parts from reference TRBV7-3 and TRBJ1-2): GAGVSQTPSNKVTEKGKYVELRCDPISGHTALYWYRQSLGQGPEFLIYFQGTGAADDSGLPNDRFFAVRPEGSVSTLKIQRTERGDSAVYLCASSLNPTGIGPGDGYTFGSGTRLTVV.

The CDR3 here is CASTTGFSEKLFF. The CDR3 DNA reads TGTGCCAGCACGACAGGGTTTTCTGAAAAACTGTTTTTT. This chain uses TRBV7-8 with TRBJ1-4; 7 nucleotides align to TRBD1. Trimming took 7 bases from V and 7 from J; bases not matched to a gene: 6. The length of the CDR3 is 13 residues. Germline V CDR1 and CDR2: SGHVS, FQNEAQ.

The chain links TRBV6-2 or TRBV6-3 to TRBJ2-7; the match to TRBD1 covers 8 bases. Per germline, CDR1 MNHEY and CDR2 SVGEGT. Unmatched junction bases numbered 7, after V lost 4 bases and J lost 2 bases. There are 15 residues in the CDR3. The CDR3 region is CASSSPGTGTYEQYF. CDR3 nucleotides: TGTGCCAGCAGTTCACCCGGGACAGGCACCTACGAGCAGTACTTC.

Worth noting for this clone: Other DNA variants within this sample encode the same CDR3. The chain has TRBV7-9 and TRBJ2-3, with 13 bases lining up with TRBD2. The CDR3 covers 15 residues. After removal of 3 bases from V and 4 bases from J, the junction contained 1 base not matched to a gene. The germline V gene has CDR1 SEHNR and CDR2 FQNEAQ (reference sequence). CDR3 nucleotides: TGTGCCAGCAGCTTGGGACTAGCGGGGCCAGATACGCAGTATTTT. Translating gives CASSLGLAGPDTQYF.

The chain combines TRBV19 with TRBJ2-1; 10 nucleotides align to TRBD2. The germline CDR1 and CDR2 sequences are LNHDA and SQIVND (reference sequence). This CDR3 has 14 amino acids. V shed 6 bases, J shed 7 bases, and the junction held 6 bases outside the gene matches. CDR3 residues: CASRASGGGNEQFF. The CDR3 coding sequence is TGTGCCAGTAGGGCCAGCGGGGGGGGTAATGAGCAGTTCTTC.

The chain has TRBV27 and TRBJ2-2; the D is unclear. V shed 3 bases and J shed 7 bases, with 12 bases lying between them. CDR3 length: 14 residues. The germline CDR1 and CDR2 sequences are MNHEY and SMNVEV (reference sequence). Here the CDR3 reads CASSFASRSGELFF. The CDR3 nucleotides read TGTGCCAGCAGTTTCGCGTCGAGAAGCGGGGAGCTGTTTTTT.

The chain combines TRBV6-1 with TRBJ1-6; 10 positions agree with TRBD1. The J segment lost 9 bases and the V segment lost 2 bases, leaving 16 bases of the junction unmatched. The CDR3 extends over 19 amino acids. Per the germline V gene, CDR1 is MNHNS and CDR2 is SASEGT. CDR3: CASSEIPSPIGDRGSPLHF. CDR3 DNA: TGTGCCAGCAGTGAAATACCCTCCCCGATCGGGGACAGGGGTTCACCCCTCCACTTT.

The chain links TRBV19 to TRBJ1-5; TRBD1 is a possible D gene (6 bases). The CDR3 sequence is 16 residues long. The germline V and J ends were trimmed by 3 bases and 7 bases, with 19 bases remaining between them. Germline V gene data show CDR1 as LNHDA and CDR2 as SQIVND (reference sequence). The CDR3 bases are TGTGCCAGTAGTATTGTGCGGTCCAGGGGAGACCAGCCCCAGCATTTT. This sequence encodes CASSIVRSRGDQPQHF. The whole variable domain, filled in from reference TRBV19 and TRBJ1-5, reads DGGITQSPKYLFRKEGQNVTLSCEQNLNHDAMYWYRQDPGQGLRLIYYSQIVNDFQKGDIAEGYSVSREKKESFPLTVTSAQKNPTAFYLCASSIVRSRGDQPQHFGDGTRLSIL.

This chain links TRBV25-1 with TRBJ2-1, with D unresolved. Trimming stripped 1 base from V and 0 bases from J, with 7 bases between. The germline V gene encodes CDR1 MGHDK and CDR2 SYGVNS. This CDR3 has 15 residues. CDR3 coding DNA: TGTGCCAGCAGTGAATCCGGTAGCTCCTACAATGAGCAGTTCTTC. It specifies CASSESGSSYNEQFF.

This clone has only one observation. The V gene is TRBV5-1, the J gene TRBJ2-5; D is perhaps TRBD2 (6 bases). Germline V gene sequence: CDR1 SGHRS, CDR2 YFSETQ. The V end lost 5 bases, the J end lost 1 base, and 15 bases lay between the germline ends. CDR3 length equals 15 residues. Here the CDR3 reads CASRRRTGVQETQYF. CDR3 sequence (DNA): TGCGCCAGCAGAAGGAGAACGGGGGTCCAAGAGACCCAGTACTTC.

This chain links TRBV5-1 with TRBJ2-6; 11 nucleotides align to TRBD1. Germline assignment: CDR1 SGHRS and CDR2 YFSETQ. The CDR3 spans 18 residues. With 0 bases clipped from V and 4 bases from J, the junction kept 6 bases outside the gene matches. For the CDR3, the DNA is TGCGCCAGCAGCTTGGGGACAGGGGGCAAGAGAGGGGCCAACGTCCTGACTTTC. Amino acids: CASSLGTGGKRGANVLTF. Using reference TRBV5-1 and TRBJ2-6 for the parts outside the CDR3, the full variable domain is KAGVTQTPRYLIKTRGQQVTLSCSPISGHRSVSWYQQTPGQGLQFLFEYFSETQRNKGNFPGRFSGRQFSNSRSEMNVSTLELGDSALYLCASSLGTGGKRGANVLTFGAGSRLTVL.

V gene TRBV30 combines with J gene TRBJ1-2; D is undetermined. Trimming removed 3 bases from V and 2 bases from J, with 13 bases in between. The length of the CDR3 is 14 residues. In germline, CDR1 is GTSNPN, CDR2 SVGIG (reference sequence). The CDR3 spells CAWSPLTVNYGYTF. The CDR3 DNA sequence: TGTGCCTGGAGCCCATTAACGGTGAACTATGGCTACACCTTC.

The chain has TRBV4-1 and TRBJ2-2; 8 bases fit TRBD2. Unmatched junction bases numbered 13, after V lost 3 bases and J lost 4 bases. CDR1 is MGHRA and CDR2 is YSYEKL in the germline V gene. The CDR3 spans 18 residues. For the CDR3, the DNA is TGCGCCAGCAGCCATCTATCGCGGGGGGCTGCGAGCACCGGGGAGCTGTTTTTT. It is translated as CASSHLSRGAASTGELFF.

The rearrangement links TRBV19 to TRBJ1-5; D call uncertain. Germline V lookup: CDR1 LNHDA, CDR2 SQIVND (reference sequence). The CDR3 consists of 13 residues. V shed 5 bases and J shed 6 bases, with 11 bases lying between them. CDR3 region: CASSPQPSQPQHF. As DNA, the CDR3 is TGTGCCAGTAGTCCGCAACCTAGTCAGCCCCAGCATTTT.

DNA of the CDR3: TGTGCCAGCAGTACAGGGGGGGAAGGTGAGCAGTACTTC. Encoded protein: CASSTGGEGEQYF. The chain carries TRBV12-3 or TRBV12-4 and TRBJ2-7, with D maybe TRBD1 (8 bases). V dropped 5 bases and J dropped 7 bases, with 15 bases sitting between them. The CDR3 consists of 13 residues.

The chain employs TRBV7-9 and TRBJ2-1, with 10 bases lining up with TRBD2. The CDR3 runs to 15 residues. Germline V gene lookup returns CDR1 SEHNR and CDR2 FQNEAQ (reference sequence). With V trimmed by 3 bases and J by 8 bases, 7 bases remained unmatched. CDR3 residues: CASSFPGTSVDEQFF. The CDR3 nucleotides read TGTGCCAGCAGCTTCCCCGGGACTAGCGTGGATGAGCAGTTCTTC.

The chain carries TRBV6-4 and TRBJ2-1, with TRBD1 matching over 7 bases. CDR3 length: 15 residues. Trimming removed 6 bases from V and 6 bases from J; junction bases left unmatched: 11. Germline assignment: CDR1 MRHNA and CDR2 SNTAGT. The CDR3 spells CASSFTGATTNEQFF. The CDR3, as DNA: TGTGCCAGCAGCTTCACAGGGGCGACGACCAATGAGCAGTTCTTC.

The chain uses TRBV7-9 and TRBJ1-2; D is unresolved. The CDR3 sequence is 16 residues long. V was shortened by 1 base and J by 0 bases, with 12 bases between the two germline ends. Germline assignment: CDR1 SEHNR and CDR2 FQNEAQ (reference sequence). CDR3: CASSLDGEGSNYGYTF. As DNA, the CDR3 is TGTGCCAGCAGCTTAGATGGAGAGGGTTCTAACTATGGCTACACCTTC.

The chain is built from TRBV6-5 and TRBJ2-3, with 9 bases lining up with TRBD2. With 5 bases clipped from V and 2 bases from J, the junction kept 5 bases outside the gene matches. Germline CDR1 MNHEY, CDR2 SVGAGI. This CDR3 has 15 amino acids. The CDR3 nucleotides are TGTGCCAGCAGTAGGCGGGGGGGCCACACAGATACGCAGTATTTT. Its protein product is CASSRRGGHTDTQYF.

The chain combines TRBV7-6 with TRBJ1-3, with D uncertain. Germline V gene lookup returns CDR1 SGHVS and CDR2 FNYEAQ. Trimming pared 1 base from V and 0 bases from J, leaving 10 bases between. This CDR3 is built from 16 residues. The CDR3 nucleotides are TGTGCCAGCAGCTTAGGAGCCGGGAACTCTGGAAACACCATATATTTT. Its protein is CASSLGAGNSGNTIYF.

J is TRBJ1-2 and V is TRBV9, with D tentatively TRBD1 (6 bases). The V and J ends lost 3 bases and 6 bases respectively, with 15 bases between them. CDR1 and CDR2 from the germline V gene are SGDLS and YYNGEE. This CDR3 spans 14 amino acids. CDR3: CASSENRASDGYTF. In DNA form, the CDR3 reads TGTGCCAGCAGCGAGAACAGGGCTTCCGATGGCTACACCTTC.

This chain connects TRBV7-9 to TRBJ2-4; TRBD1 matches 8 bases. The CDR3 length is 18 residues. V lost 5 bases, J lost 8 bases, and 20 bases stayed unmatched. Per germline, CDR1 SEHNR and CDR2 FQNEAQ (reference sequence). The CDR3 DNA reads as TGTGCCAGCAGCACGCCCCTCGGGACAGGCCCTTTCGGGCACATTCAGTACTTC. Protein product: CASSTPLGTGPFGHIQYF.

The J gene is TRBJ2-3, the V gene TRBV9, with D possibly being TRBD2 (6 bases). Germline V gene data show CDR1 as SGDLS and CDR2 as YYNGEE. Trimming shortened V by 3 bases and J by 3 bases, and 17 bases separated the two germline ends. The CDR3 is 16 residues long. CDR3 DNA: TGTGCCAGCAGCGCAACGGGAGTAGCAATTACAGATACGCAGTATTTT. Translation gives CASSATGVAITDTQYF.

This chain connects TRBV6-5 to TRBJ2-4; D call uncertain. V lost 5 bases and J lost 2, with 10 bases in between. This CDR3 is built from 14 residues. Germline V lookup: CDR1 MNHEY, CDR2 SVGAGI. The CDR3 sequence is CASSPSETKNIQYF. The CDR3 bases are TGTGCCAGCAGTCCCTCGGAGACCAAAAACATTCAGTACTTC.

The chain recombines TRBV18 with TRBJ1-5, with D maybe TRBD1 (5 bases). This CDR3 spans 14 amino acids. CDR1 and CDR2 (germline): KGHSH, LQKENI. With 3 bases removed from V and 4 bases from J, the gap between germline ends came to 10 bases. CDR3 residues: CASSPGGDNQPQHF. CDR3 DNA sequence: TGTGCCAGCTCACCGGGGGGAGATAATCAGCCCCAGCATTTT.

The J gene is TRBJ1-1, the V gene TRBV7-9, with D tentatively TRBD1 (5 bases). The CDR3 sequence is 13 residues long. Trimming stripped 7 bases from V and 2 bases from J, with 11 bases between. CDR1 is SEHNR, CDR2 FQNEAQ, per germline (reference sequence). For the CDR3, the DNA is TGTGCCAGCACTGACGGGACTAACACTGAAGCTTTCTTT. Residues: CASTDGTNTEAFF.

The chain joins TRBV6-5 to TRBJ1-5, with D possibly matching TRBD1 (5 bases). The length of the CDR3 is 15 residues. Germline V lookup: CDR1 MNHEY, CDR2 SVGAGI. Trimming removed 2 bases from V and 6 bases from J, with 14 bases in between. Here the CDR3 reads CASSYRQGMGQPQHF. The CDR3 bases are TGTGCCAGCAGTTACAGGCAGGGAATGGGTCAGCCCCAGCATTTT.